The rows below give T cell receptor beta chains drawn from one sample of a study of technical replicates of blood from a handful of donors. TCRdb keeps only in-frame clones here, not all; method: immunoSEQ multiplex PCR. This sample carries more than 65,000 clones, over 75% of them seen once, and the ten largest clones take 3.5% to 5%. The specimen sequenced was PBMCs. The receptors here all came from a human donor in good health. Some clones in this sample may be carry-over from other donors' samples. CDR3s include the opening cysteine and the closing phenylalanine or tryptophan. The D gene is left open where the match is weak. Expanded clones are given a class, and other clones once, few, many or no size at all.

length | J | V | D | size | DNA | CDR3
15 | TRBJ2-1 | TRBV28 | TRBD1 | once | TGTGCCAGCTGTGGTGGGACAGGCTCCTACAATGAGCAGTTCTTC | CASCGGTGSYNEQFF
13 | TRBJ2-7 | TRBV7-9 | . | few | TGTGCCAGCAGCTTCCGGACTTCCCCCGAGCAGTACTTC | CASSFRTSPEQYF
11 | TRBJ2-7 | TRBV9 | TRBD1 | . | TGTGCCAGCAGCGGGACAGGCGAGCAGTACTTC | CASSGTGEQYF
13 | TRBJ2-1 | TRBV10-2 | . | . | TGCGCCAGCAGTGCCGAGGGCCGGTATGAGCAGTTCTTC | CASSAEGRYEQFF
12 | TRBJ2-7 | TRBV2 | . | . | TGTGCCAGCAGTTTACTAGCTTACGAGCAGTACTTC | CASSLLAYEQYF
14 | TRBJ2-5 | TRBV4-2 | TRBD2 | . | TGTGCCAGCAGCCAAGAACTAGCGGCGGAGGCCCAGTACTTC | CASSQELAAEAQYF
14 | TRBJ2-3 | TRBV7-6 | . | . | TGTGCCAGCAGCTTAATGCCCGGGGAAGATACGCAGTATTTT | CASSLMPGEDTQYF
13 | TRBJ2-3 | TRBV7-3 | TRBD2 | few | TGTGCCAGCAGCCTCCGGGGGGGAGATACGCAGTATTTT | CASSLRGGDTQYF
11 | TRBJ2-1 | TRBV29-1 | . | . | TGCAGCGCCCTAGGCTACCATGAGCAGTTCTTC | CSALGYHEQFF
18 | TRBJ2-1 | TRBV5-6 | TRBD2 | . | TGTGCCAGCAGCCGCGGACTAGCGGGGGTGTTGGGATACAATGAGCAGTTCTTC | CASSRGLAGVLGYNEQFF
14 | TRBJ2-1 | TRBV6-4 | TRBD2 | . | TGTGCCAGCAGTACTAGCGGGGGGGCCGGTGAGCAGTTCTTC | CASSTSGGAGEQFF
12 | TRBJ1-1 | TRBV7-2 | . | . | TGTGCCAGCAGCCCTAATTCCGTCGGGGCTTTCTTT | CASSPNSVGAFF
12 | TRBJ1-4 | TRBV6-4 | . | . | TGTGCCAGCAGTTCGGTTAATGAAAAACTGTTTTTT | CASSSVNEKLFF
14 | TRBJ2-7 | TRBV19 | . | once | TGTGCCAGTCTGGGGCCACCACCGTCCTACGAGCAGTACTTC | CASLGPPPSYEQYF
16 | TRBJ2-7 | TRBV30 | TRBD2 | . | TGTGCCTGGAAACGACTAGCGGGGAGGACCTTCGACGAGCAGTACTTC | CAWKRLAGRTFDEQYF
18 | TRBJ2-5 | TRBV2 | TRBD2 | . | TGTGCCAGCAGTGAAATAACGGGGGGGCGGGATTTGTATGAGACCCAGTACTTC | CASSEITGGRDLYETQYF
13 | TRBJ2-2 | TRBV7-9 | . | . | TGTGCCAGCAACCGCCAGGTTACCGGGGAGCTGTTTTTT | CASNRQVTGELFF
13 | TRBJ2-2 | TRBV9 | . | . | TGTGCCAGCGGGACTCCGAACACCGGGGAGCTGTTTTTT | CASGTPNTGELFF
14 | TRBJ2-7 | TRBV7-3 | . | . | TGTGCCAGCAGTCGGCAATCTAGTTCCTACGAGCAGTACTTC | CASSRQSSSYEQYF
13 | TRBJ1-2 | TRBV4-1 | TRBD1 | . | TGCGCCAGCAGAGAAGGGGACAGGGGTGGCTACACCTTC | CASREGDRGGYTF
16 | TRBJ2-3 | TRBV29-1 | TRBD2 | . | TGCAGCGTTGAAGGACGTAGCGGGAGGGCCGCAGATACGCAGTATTTT | CSVEGRSGRAADTQYF
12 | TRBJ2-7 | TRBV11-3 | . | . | TGTGCCAGCAGCCCGATCCCTAGGGAGCAGTACTTC | CASSPIPREQYF
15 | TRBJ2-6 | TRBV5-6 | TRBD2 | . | TGTGCCAGCAGCCCGCGGGGGGCCGGGGCCAACGTCCTGACTTTC | CASSPRGAGANVLTF
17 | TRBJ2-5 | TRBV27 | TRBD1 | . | TGTGCCAGCAGTTTTTCGGGACCTGGCAGGGGGAGAGAGACCCAGTACTTC | CASSFSGPGRGRETQYF
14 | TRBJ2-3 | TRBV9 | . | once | TGTGCCAGCAGCGTAGGGAGGCTAACAGATACGCAGTATTTT | CASSVGRLTDTQYF
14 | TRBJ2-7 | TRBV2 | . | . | TGTGCCAGCAGTGATAAACTAACAAGCTACGAGCAGTACTTC | CASSDKLTSYEQYF
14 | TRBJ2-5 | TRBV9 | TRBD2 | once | TGTGCCAGCAACCCTAGCGGGAGGAGTAAGACCCAGTACTTC | CASNPSGRSKTQYF
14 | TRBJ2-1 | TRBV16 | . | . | TGTGCCAGCAGCCCACACACTAGCTACAATGAGCAGTTCTTC | CASSPHTSYNEQFF
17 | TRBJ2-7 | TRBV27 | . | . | TGTGCCAGTCTCAAACGGGGGCCGGGGGGCGGTTTGTCCGAGCAGTACTTC | CASLKRGPGGGLSEQYF
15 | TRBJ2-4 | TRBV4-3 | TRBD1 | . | TGCGCCAGCAGCCAAGGGACAGGAGCTAAAAACATTCAGTACTTC | CASSQGTGAKNIQYF
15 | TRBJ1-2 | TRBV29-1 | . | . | TGCAGCGTTCAGCTGGGAACAGGCGATAACTATGGCTACACCTTC | CSVQLGTGDNYGYTF
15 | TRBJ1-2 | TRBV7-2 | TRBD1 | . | TGTGCCAGCAGCTTAGGGACAGGATCTAACTATGGCTACACCTTC | CASSLGTGSNYGYTF
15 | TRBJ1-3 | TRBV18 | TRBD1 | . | TGTGCCAGCTCACCGTTAGGGGGCGAAGGAAACACCATATATTTT | CASSPLGGEGNTIYF
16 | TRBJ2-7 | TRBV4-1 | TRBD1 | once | TGCGCCAGCAGCCAAGAGAGGGTCAGGGGGCTCTACGAGCAGTACTTC | CASSQERVRGLYEQYF
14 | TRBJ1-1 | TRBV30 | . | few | TGTGCCTGGAGTGTACCCCAGTCGAACACTGAAGCTTTCTTT | CAWSVPQSNTEAFF
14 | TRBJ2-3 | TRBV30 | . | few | TGTGCCAGAAAGATATCGGGACTCACAGATACGCAGTATTTT | CARKISGLTDTQYF
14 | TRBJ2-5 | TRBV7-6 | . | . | TGTGCCAGCAGCTTAGCAGAGAATCAAGAGACCCAGTACTTC | CASSLAENQETQYF
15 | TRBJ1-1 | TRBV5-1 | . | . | TGCGCCAGCAGCCCCCAAGAGGGAGGGGACACTGAAGCTTTCTTT | CASSPQEGGDTEAFF
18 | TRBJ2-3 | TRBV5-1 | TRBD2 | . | TGCGCCAGCAGCTGGCCTGGAGCAGCGGGAGCGGACACAGATACGCAGTATTTT | CASSWPGAAGADTDTQYF
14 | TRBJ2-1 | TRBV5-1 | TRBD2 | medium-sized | TGCGCCAGCAGCGCTAGCGGGGGGTACAATGAGCAGTTCTTC | CASSASGGYNEQFF
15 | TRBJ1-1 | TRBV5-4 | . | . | TGTGCCAGCAGCTTGCGGACACACCAGAACACTGAAGCTTTCTTT | CASSLRTHQNTEAFF
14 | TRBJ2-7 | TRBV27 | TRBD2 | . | TGTGCCAGCAGTTTATGGACTAGCGGGAGCGAGCAGTACTTC | CASSLWTSGSEQYF